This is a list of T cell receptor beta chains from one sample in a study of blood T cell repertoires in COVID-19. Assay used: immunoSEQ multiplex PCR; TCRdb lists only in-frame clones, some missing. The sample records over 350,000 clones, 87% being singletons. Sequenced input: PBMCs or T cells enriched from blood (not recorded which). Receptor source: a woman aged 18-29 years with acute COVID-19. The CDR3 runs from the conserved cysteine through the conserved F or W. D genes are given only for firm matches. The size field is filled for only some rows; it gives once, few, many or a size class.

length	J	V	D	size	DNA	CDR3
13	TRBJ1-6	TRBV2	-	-	TGTGCCAGCATCCAACGGGTTCAATCACCCCTCCACTTT	CASIQRVQSPLHF
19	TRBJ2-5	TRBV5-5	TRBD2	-	TGTGCCAGCAGCTCTGCGCGAGAACCGGGACTAGATCATGAAGAGACCCAGTACTTC	CASSSAREPGLDHEETQYF
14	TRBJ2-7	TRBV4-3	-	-	TGCGCCAGCAGCCAAGAACCGGGAGCCTACGAGCAGTACTTC	CASSQEPGAYEQYF
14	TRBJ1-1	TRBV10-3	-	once	TGTGCCATCAGACCGAGCCCAGGGAACACTGAAGCTTTCTTT	CAIRPSPGNTEAFF
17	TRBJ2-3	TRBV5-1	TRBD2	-	TGCGCCAGCAGCGGAGGCAGGACTAGCGGGATTACAGATACGCAGTATTTT	CASSGGRTSGITDTQYF
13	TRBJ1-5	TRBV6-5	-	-	TGTGCCAGCAGAATCGCTATGAGTCAGCCCCAGCATTTT	CASRIAMSQPQHF
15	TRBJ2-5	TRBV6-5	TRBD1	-	TGTGCCAGCACCTCTTTGGACAGGGTGACGGAGACCCAGTACTTC	CASTSLDRVTETQYF
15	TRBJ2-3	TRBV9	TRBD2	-	TGTGCCAGCAGCGTAGTAGCGGGGGCGACAGATACGCAGTATTTT	CASSVVAGATDTQYF
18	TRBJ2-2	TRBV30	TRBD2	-	TGTGCCTGGACCGAGGGGCTAGCGGGAGGGCAAATTACCGGGGAGCTGTTTTTT	CAWTEGLAGGQITGELFF
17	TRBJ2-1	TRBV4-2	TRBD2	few	TGTGCCAGCAGCCTTAGGGCTAGCGGGGGGGGTAACAATGAGCAGTTCTTC	CASSLRASGGGNNEQFF
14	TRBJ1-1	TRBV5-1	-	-	TGCGCCAGCAGCCTAGGACAGATTAACACTGAAGCTTTCTTT	CASSLGQINTEAFF
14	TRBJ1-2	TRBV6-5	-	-	TGTGCCAGCAGTTACTCGAACAGGGTAGACGGCTACACCTTC	CASSYSNRVDGYTF
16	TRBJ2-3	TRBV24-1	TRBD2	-	TGTGCCACCAGAGGGCCTCGACTAGCGGGCACAGATACGCAGTATTTT	CATRGPRLAGTDTQYF
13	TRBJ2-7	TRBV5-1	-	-	TGCGCCAGCAGCTTGGATGGGGGCGGCGAGCAGTACTTC	CASSLDGGGEQYF
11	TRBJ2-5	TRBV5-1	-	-	TGCGCCAGCAGCTTCGGAGAGACCCAGTACTTC	CASSFGETQYF
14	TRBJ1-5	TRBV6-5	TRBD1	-	TGTGCCAGCAGTCTCCGGGACAGGTATCAGCCCCAGCATTTT	CASSLRDRYQPQHF
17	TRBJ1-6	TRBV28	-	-	TGTGCCAGCAGGCCGACAGGAAAATCCCACGGGGATTCACCCCTCCACTTT	CASRPTGKSHGDSPLHF
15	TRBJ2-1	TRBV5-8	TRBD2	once	TGTGCCAGCAGCTGGGGACTAGCGCACTACAATGAGCAGTTCTTC	CASSWGLAHYNEQFF
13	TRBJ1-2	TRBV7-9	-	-	TGTGCCAGCAGCCCTTCGGTGGCGGAGCCTGACACCTTC	CASSPSVAEPDTF
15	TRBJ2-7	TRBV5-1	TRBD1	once	TGCGCCAGCAGCCCCCGGACAGGGGTTGACTACGAGCAGTACTTC	CASSPRTGVDYEQYF
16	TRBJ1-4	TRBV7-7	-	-	TGTGCTAGCAGCTCATCCTTTGACAGGCGCGTTGAAAAACTGTTTTTT	CASSSSFDRRVEKLFF
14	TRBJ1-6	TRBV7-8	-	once	TGTGCCAGCAGTAAACAGGCTCCTAATTCACCCCTCCACTTT	CASSKQAPNSPLHF
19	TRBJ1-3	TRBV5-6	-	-	TGTGCCAGCAGCTTGTATTATTCCGCAGTCCCGCTCTCTGGAAACACCATATATTTT	CASSLYYSAVPLSGNTIYF
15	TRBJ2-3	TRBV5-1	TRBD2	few	TGCGCCAGCAGCTTACTAGCGGGGGGCGCAGATACGCAGTATTTT	CASSLLAGGADTQYF
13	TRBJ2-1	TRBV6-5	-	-	TGTGCCGCCTGGGGGGTTGGCTACAATGAGCAGTTCTTC	CAAWGVGYNEQFF
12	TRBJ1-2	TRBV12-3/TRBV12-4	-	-	TGTGCCAGCACGATCGGACAGTATGGCTACACCTTC	CASTIGQYGYTF
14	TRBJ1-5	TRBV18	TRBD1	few	TGTGCCAGCTCACCAGCGACAGGGAGGCAGCCCCAGCATTTT	CASSPATGRQPQHF
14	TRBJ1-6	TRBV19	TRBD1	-	TGTGCCAGTAGTATGGGACAGGGGGGATCACCCCTCCACTTT	CASSMGQGGSPLHF
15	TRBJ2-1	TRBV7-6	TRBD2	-	TGTGCCAGCAGCCGCGCGGGAGTTGCCTACAATGAGCAGTTCTTC	CASSRAGVAYNEQFF
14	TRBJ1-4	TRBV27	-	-	TGTGCCAGCAGCCCCCGACAGGTGCCCGAAAAACTGTTTTTT	CASSPRQVPEKLFF
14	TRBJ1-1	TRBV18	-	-	TGTGCCAGCTCACCACCAGGGGGTATATTCGAAGCTTTCTTT	CASSPPGGIFEAFF